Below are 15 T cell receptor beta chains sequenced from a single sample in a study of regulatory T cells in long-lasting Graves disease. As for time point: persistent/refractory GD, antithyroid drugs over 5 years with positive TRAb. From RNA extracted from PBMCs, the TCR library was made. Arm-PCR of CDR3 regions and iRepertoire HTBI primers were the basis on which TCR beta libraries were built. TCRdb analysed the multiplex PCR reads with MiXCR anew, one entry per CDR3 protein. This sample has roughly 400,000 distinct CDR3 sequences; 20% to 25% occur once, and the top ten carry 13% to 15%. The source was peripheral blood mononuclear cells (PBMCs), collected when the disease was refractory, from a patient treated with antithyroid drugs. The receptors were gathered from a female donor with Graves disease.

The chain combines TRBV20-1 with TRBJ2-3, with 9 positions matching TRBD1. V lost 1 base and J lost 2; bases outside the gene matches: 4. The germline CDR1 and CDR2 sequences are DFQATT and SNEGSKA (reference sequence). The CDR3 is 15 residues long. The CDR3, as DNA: TGCAGTGCTAGAGGGGGGACAGGGCACACAGATACGCAGTATTTT. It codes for CSARGGTGHTDTQYF.

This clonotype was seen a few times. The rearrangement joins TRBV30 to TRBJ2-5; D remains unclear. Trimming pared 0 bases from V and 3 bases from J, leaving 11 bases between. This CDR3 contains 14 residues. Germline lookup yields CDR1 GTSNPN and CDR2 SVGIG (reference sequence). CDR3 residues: CAWSVGLGEETQYF. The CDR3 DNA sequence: TGTGCCTGGAGTGTGGGCCTAGGTGAAGAGACCCAGTACTTC.

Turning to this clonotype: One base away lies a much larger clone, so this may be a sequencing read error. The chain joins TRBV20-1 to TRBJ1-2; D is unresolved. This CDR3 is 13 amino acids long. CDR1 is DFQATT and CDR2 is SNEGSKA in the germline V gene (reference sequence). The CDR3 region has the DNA TGCAGTACTAGGAATAGGACGGACTATGGCTACACCTTC. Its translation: CSTRNRTDYGYTF.

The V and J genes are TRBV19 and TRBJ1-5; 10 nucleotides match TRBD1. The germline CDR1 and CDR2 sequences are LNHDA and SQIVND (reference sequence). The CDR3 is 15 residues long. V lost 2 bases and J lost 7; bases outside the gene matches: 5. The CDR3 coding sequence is TGTGCCAGTAGTATAAGGACAGGGGGTCGGCAGCCCCAGCATTTT. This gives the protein CASSIRTGGRQPQHF. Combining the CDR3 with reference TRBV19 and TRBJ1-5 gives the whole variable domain DGGITQSPKYLFRKEGQNVTLSCEQNLNHDAMYWYRQDPGQGLRLIYYSQIVNDFQKGDIAEGYSVSREKKESFPLTVTSAQKNPTAFYLCASSIRTGGRQPQHFGDGTRLSIL.

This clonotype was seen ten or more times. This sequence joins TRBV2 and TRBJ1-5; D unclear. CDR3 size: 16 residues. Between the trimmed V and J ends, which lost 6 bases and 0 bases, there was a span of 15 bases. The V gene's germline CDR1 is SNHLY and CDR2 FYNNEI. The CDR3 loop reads CASRLATVYSNQPQHF. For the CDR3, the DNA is TGTGCCAGCAGGCTGGCGACGGTCTATAGCAATCAGCCCCAGCATTTT. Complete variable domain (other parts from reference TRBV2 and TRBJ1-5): EPEVTQTPSHQVTQMGQEVILRCVPISNHLYFYWYRQILGQKVEFLVSFYNNEISEKSEIFDDQFSVERPDGSNFTLKIRSTKLEDSAMYFCASRLATVYSNQPQHFGDGTRLSIL.

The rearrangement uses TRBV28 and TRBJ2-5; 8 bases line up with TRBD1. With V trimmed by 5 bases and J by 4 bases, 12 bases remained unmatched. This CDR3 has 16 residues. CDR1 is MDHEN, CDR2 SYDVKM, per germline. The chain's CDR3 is CASSRGQGGWGETQYF. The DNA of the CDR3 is TGTGCCAGCAGTCGTGGACAGGGTGGATGGGGAGAGACCCAGTACTTC.

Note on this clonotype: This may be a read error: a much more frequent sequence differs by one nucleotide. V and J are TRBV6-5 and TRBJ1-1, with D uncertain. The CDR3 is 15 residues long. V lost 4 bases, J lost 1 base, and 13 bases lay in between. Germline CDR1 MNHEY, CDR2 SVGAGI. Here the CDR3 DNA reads TGTGCCAGCAGTTCGTTGAGGGCCTGGAACACTGAAGCTTTCTTT. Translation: CASSSLRAWNTEAFF.

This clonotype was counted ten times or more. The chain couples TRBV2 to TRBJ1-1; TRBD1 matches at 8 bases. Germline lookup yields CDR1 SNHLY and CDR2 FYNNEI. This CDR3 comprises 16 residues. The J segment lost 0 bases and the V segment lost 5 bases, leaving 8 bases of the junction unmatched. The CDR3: CASSRQGPWLNTEAFF. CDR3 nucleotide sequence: TGTGCCAGCAGTAGACAGGGGCCCTGGTTGAACACTGAAGCTTTCTTT.

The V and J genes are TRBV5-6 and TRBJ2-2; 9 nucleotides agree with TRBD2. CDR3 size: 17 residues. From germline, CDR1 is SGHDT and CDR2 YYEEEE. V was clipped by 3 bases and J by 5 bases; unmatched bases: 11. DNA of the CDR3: TGTGCCAGCAGCTCCGGGACTAGCAAAGAGAGGACCGGGGAGCTGTTTTTT. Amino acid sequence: CASSSGTSKERTGELFF.

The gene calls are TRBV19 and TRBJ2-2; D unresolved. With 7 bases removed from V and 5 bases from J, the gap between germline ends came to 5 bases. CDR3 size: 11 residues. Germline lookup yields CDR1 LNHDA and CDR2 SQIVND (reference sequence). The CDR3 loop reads CASTKTGELFF. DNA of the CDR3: TGTGCCAGTACCAAGACCGGGGAGCTGTTTTTT.

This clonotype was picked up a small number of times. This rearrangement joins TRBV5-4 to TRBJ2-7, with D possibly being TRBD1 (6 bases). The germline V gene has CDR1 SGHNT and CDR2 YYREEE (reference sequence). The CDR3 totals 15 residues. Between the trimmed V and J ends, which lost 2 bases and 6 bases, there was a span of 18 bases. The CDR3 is CASSFPWQGTSEQYF. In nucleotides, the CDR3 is TGTGCCAGCAGCTTCCCCTGGCAGGGGACGAGCGAGCAGTACTTC. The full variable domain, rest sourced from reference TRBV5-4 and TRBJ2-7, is ETGVTQSPTHLIKTRGQQVTLRCSSQSGHNTVSWYQQALGQGPQFIFQYYREEENGRGNFPPRFSGLQFPNYSSELNVNALELDDSALYLCASSFPWQGTSEQYFGPGTRLTVT.

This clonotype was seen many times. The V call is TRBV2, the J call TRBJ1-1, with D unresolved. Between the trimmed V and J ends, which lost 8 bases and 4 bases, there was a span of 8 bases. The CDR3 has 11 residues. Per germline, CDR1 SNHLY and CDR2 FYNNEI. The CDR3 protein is CASFGGTEAFF. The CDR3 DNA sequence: TGTGCCAGCTTTGGTGGCACTGAAGCTTTCTTT.

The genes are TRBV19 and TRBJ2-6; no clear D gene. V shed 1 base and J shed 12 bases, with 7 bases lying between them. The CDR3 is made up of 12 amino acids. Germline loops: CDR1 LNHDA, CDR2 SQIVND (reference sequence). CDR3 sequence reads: CASSIGSSVLTF. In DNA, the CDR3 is TGTGCCAGTAGTATAGGGTCCAGCGTCCTGACTTTC. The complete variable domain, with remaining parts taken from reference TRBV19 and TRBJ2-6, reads DGGITQSPKYLFRKEGQNVTLSCEQNLNHDAMYWYRQDPGQGLRLIYYSQIVNDFQKGDIAEGYSVSREKKESFPLTVTSAQKNPTAFYLCASSIGSSVLTFGAGSRLTVL.

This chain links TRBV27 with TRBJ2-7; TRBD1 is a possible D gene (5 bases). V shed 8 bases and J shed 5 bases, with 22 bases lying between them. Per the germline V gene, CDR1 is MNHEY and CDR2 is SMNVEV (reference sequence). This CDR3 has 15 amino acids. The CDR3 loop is CASLPHTGMLDEQYF. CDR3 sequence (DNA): TGTGCCAGCCTCCCTCACACAGGAATGTTAGACGAGCAGTACTTC.

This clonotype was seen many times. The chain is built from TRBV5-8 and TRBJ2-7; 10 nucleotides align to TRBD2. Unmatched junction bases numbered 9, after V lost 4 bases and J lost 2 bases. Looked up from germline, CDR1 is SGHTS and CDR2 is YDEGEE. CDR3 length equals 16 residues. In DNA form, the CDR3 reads TGTGCCAGCAGCCGAGGTGGACTAGCGGTTACCTACGAGCAGTACTTC. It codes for CASSRGGLAVTYEQYF. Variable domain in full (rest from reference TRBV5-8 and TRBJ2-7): EAGVTQSPTHLIKTRGQQATLRCSPISGHTSVYWYQQALGLGLQFLLWYDEGEERNRGNFPPRFSGRQFPNYSSELNVNALELEDSALYLCASSRGGLAVTYEQYFGPGTRLTVT.